This paragraph reports one T cell receptor (beta chain). CDR3 length equals 12 residues. Trimming removed 0 bases at V and 8 bases at J, with 6 bases between. Germline V CDR1 and CDR2: SGDLS, YYNGEE. This sample is drawn from a study of blood T cell repertoires in COVID-19. Whole-study context: Samples of COVID-19 (acute and convalescent) were obtained from the United States, Italy and Spain. PBMCs, B-cell-depleted T cells, or T cells were the source of the cDNA or gDNA that made up the material.

The authors' processing: It was from reference gene primer amplification that nucleated cell counts were estimated. Method: immunoSEQ multiplex PCR; TCRdb's copy keeps in-frame clones and lacks some. The DNA gave D and trimming, while V, J and clone size come from that table. The profile shows about 380,000 clones, 85% of them singletons. The receptor was isolated from a woman under 30 with acute or convalescent COVID-19. Sequenced input: peripheral blood. The chain employs TRBV9 and TRBJ2-1; unclear D gene. As DNA, the CDR3 is TGTGCCAGCAGCGTAGACTTAGATGAGCAGTTCTTC. This encodes CASSVDLDEQFF.